This T cell receptor (beta chain) was identified in a study of shared clonotypes between healthy human individuals. In this sample, this clone turned up a few times. The CDR3 sequence is 14 residues long. The germline gives CDR1 MNHEY, CDR2 SMNVEV (reference sequence). Between the trimmed V and J ends, which lost 0 bases and 7 bases, there was a span of 9 bases. Sequencing used immunoSEQ multiplex PCR; TCRdb keeps in-frame clones, though not all of them. The top ten hold about an eighth of the sample, which has fewer than 600,000 clones, 75% to 85% seen once. This TCR derives from a middle-aged woman in good health. Some clones in this sample may be carry-over from other donors' samples. The chain employs TRBV27 and TRBJ1-4; D is undetermined. Sequenced sample: PBMCs. The CDR3 sequence: CASSLSGSLEKLFF. CDR3 in DNA: TGTGCCAGCAGTTTATCAGGTTCACTTGAAAAACTGTTTTTT.